The 22 T cell receptor beta chains presented below share a single source sample, sequenced in a study of T cell responses to AZD1222 COVID-19 vaccine. The protocol was immunoSEQ multiplex PCR, while the TCRdb copy is restricted to in-frame clones and leaves out a portion. The sample shows roughly 110,000 clones, about nine tenths of them seen only once. The sequencing used peripheral blood, collected on day 0 of AZD1222 vaccination. The receptors come from an adult in good health.

The chain joins TRBV30 to TRBJ2-7, with TRBD1 matching 11 bases. Germline V gene lookup returns CDR1 GTSNPN and CDR2 SVGIG (reference sequence). This CDR3 spans 15 amino acids. V shed 1 base and J 5 bases; nucleotides not matched to a gene: 7. The DNA for the CDR3 is TGTGCCTGGAGTGGGGGGACAGGGGGGTTCGACGAGCAGTACTTC. It yields the protein CAWSGGTGGFDEQYF. Based on the CDR3 plus reference TRBV30 and TRBJ2-7, the full variable domain is SQTIHQWPATLVQPVGSPLSLECTVEGTSNPNLYWYRQAAGRGLQLLFYSVGIGQISSEVPQNLSASRPQDRQFILSSKKLLLSDSGFYLCAWSGGTGGFDEQYFGPGTRLTVT.

The V gene is TRBV4-1, the J gene TRBJ2-3, with TRBD1 identical over 9 bases. CDR1 and CDR2 from the germline V gene are MGHRA and YSYEKL. The V gene end was trimmed by 0 bases and the J gene end by 2 bases; junction bases not matched to a gene: 9. The CDR3 sequence is 18 residues long. CDR3 nucleotides: TGCGCCAGCAGCCAAGATCCCCTGACAGGGGGGTACACAGATACGCAGTATTTT. The encoded protein is CASSQDPLTGGYTDTQYF.

V and J are TRBV24-1 and TRBJ2-1; a weak D match, TRBD1 (7 bases). Trimming shortened V by 9 bases and J by 7 bases, and 18 bases separated the two germline ends. Germline values: CDR1 KGHDR, CDR2 SFDVKD. There are 14 residues in the CDR3. The CDR3 sequence: CATGGTASWNEQFF. The CDR3 nucleotides read TGTGCCACCGGAGGGACAGCTAGCTGGAATGAGCAGTTCTTC.

The chain has TRBV6-5 and TRBJ1-3, with unresolved D. Per germline, CDR1 MNHEY and CDR2 SVGAGI. The CDR3 is 15 residues long. With 6 bases removed from V and 0 bases from J, the gap between germline ends came to 12 bases. The CDR3 coding sequence is TGTGCCAGCAGCCAGACGGGTGGCTCTGGAAACACCATATATTTT. Its protein product is CASSQTGGSGNTIYF.

The rearrangement joins TRBV13 to TRBJ1-3; unclear D gene. From germline, CDR1 is PRHDT and CDR2 FYEKMQ (reference sequence). The CDR3 is 13 amino acids. V was clipped by 5 bases and J by 4 bases, with 9 bases between them. CDR3 sequence (DNA): TGTGCCAGCAGCCAGGAGCTAGGAAACACCATATATTTT. As protein: CASSQELGNTIYF.

The chain is built from TRBV19 and TRBJ2-2; no clear D. This CDR3 is built from 12 residues. Germline CDR1 is LNHDA and CDR2 is SQIVND (reference sequence). V lost 1 base and J 6 bases, leaving 3 bases between the germline ends. For the CDR3, the DNA is TGTGCCAGTAGTATAGTATCCGGGGAGCTGTTTTTT. This translates into CASSIVSGELFF. The full variable domain, its missing parts supplied by reference TRBV19 and TRBJ2-2, is DGGITQSPKYLFRKEGQNVTLSCEQNLNHDAMYWYRQDPGQGLRLIYYSQIVNDFQKGDIAEGYSVSREKKESFPLTVTSAQKNPTAFYLCASSIVSGELFFGEGSRLTVL.

V is TRBV21-1 and J is TRBJ2-5; no DNA check was done on the table's D call, TRBD1. TRBV21-1 is a pseudogene locus. The CDR3 has 13 amino acids. The chain's CDR3 is CASSKEGFETQYF. CDR3 nucleotide sequence: TGTGCCAGCAGCAAAGAGGGGTTCGAGACCCAGTACTTC.

The rearrangement uses TRBV18 and TRBJ1-5; D gene uncertain. Looked up from germline, CDR1 is KGHSH and CDR2 is LQKENI. V shed 1 base and J shed 1 base, with 5 bases lying between them. The CDR3 runs to 14 residues. The CDR3 protein is CASSPLQSNQPQHF. The DNA of the CDR3 is TGTGCCAGCTCACCACTCCAGAGCAATCAGCCCCAGCATTTT.

The genes are TRBV29-1 and TRBJ2-7, with 13 bases lining up with TRBD2. The CDR3 is 16 residues long. Germline CDR1 reads SQVTM; CDR2 reads ANQGSEA. V lost 1 base and J lost 3; bases outside the gene matches: 6. CDR3 residues: CSVEGAGTSGDYEQYF. The CDR3 bases are TGCAGCGTTGAAGGGGCCGGGACTAGCGGGGACTACGAGCAGTACTTC.

This chain links TRBV7-8 with TRBJ2-7; TRBD1 matches at 10 bases. The CDR3 is 14 amino acids. CDR1 is SGHVS, CDR2 FQNEAQ, per germline. V lost 5 bases to trimming and J lost 5 bases; unmatched junction nucleotides: 6. CDR3 DNA sequence: TGTGCCAGCAGCCCAGCCGGGACAGGGGACGAGCAGTACTTC. It specifies CASSPAGTGDEQYF.

The chain combines TRBV14 with TRBJ1-1, with 7 bases matching TRBD1. CDR1 SGHDN and CDR2 FVKESK come from the germline V gene. This CDR3 has 16 residues. The ends lost 2 bases at V and 1 base at J; junction bases unmatched: 7. CDR3 coding DNA: TGTGCCAGCAGCCAATGGAAGGCAGGGGGGAACACTGAAGCTTTCTTT. It is translated as CASSQWKAGGNTEAFF.

This clone was found once. The chain links TRBV12-5 to TRBJ2-1, with TRBD2 as a possible D gene (7 bases). V lost 0 bases to trimming and J lost 7 bases, with 16 bases between them. This CDR3 spans 16 amino acids. Germline CDR1 is LGHNT and CDR2 is FRNRAP. The CDR3 loop is CASGLVGGASFNEQFF. CDR3 bases: TGTGCTAGTGGTTTGGTAGGGGGGGCCTCCTTTAATGAGCAGTTCTTC.

The chain uses TRBV27 and TRBJ1-6; D is uncertain. V gave up 3 bases and J gave up 8 bases, with 14 bases separating them. Germline CDR1 and CDR2: MNHEY and SMNVEV (reference sequence). CDR3 length: 15 amino acids. The CDR3 DNA sequence: TGTGCCAGCAGTTTTGGTGGAGGAATTGATTCACCCCTCCACTTT. Residues: CASSFGGGIDSPLHF.

This chain links TRBV5-1 with TRBJ1-2; TRBD1 might be the D (5 bases). Germline V lookup: CDR1 SGHRS, CDR2 YFSETQ. There are 15 residues in the CDR3. V was cut by 0 bases and J by 1 base, with 10 bases left in between. The CDR3 DNA reads as TGCGCCAGCAGCTTGGCTACGGGGGATAACTATGGCTACACCTTC. Translating it yields CASSLATGDNYGYTF.

V and J are TRBV18 and TRBJ1-1, with TRBD1 matching over 8 bases. Germline-derived CDR1 and CDR2 are KGHSH and LQKENI. This CDR3 contains 14 residues. J lost 1 base, V lost 6 bases, and 4 bases had no gene match. CDR3 protein: CASSQGATNTEAFF. The CDR3 DNA follows: TGTGCCAGCTCGCAGGGGGCCACGAACACTGAAGCTTTCTTT.

The J gene is TRBJ1-6, the V gene TRBV27, with no clear D. CDR3 size: 17 residues. Germline CDR1 MNHEY, CDR2 SMNVEV (reference sequence). The V end was cut by 0 bases, the J end by 3 bases, with 12 bases between. The CDR3 spells CASSLSNRAVYNSPLHF. In nucleotides, the CDR3 is TGTGCCAGCAGTTTATCTAACCGGGCAGTCTATAATTCACCCCTCCACTTT.

The rearrangement uses TRBV30 and TRBJ2-7; either TRBD1 or TRBD2 may fit D (5 bases each). CDR3 length: 14 residues. Trimming removed 0 bases from V and 6 bases from J, with 15 bases in between. Germline V gene lookup returns CDR1 GTSNPN and CDR2 SVGIG (reference sequence). The CDR3 reads CAWSVQGGAGEQYF. For the CDR3, the DNA is TGTGCCTGGAGTGTACAAGGTGGGGCGGGCGAGCAGTACTTC.

The gene calls are TRBV6-2 or TRBV6-3 and TRBJ1-4; a possible D gene is TRBD1 (6 bases). Germline V lookup: CDR1 MNHEY, CDR2 SVGEGT. The V end was cut by 2 bases, the J end by 8 bases, with 12 bases between. The CDR3 loop spans 14 amino acids. CDR3 in amino acids: CASSYVRGREKLFF. The CDR3 region has the DNA TGTGCCAGCAGTTACGTCAGGGGACGAGAAAAACTGTTTTTT.

V gene TRBV6-2 or TRBV6-3 combines with J gene TRBJ2-5; D is unclear. V lost 5 bases and J 3 bases, leaving 19 bases between the germline ends. Germline-derived CDR1 and CDR2 are MNHEY and SVGEGT. The CDR3 is 16 residues long. CDR3 nucleotides: TGTGCCAGCAGTACCCGTTCTGAAGGGTTGAAAGAGACCCAGTACTTC. It is translated as CASSTRSEGLKETQYF.

This chain uses TRBV30 with TRBJ1-2; no clear D gene. Trimming removed 3 bases at V and 4 bases at J, with 9 bases between. The CDR3 length is 12 residues. Looked up from germline, CDR1 is GTSNPN and CDR2 is SVGIG (reference sequence). The CDR3 DNA follows: TGTGCCTGGAGAGACATCGGCTATGGCTACACCTTC. Residues: CAWRDIGYGYTF.

This clone was recorded once. The chain recombines TRBV18 with TRBJ1-6, with TRBD1 matching over 8 bases. Germline-derived CDR1 and CDR2 are KGHSH and LQKENI. The CDR3 is 15 residues long. V lost 3 bases, J lost 10 bases, and 8 bases stayed unmatched. The CDR3 DNA reads as TGTGCCAGCTCACCTAAAACAGGGGGAGGGTCACCCCTCCACTTT. Protein product: CASSPKTGGGSPLHF. The full variable domain, with the rest looked up from reference TRBV18 and TRBJ1-6, is NAGVMQNPRHLVRRRGQEARLRCSPMKGHSHVYWYRQLPEEGLKFMVYLQKENIIDESGMPKERFSAEFPKEGPSILRIQQVVRGDSAAYFCASSPKTGGGSPLHFGNGTRLTVT.

This chain joins TRBV5-8 and TRBJ1-5; D is uncertain. This CDR3 spans 14 amino acids. The germline V gene encodes CDR1 SGHTS and CDR2 YDEGEE. Trimming stripped 1 base from V and 7 bases from J, with 12 bases between. This CDR3 reads CASSLSSFGQPQHF. The CDR3 DNA reads as TGTGCCAGCAGCTTGTCGTCCTTTGGACAGCCCCAGCATTTT.